Listed below are T cell receptor beta chains from one sample, sequenced in a study of PD-1 blockade in classical Hodgkin lymphoma. Data came from immunoSEQ multiplex PCR; TCRdb stores just in-frame clones and leaves some out. Found here are more than 140,000 clones, 78% of them singletons; the top ten hold 9.2%. This material consisted of peripheral blood mononuclear cells (PBMCs), taken before the second cycle of nivolumab. These receptors were taken from a human donor with classical Hodgkin lymphoma. The CDR3 runs from the conserved cysteine through the conserved F or W. A D gene is named only where the DNA matches it firmly. Expanded clones get a size class; other rows say once, few or many, or leave the size out.

CDR3 DNA: TGTGCCAGCAGCCCTAGTGGGGCAACTAATGAAAAACTGTTTTTT; CDR3 protein: CASSPSGATNEKLFF; J gene: TRBJ1-4; clone size: NA; D gene: NA; V gene: TRBV7-9
CDR3 DNA: TGTGCCAGCAGCGTAGTGGGTACTAGCACCCATGAGCAGTTCTTC; CDR3 protein: CASSVVGTSTHEQFF; J gene: TRBJ2-1; clone size: many; D gene: NA; V gene: TRBV9
CDR3 DNA: TGTGCCAGCACCCCCCAGGGGGAGAGCGAGCAGTACTTC; CDR3 protein: CASTPQGESEQYF; J gene: TRBJ2-7; clone size: NA; D gene: TRBD1; V gene: TRBV2
CDR3 DNA: TGCGCCAGCAGCCAAGATCATCCCAGGACTGGGGCCAACGTCCTGACTTTC; CDR3 protein: CASSQDHPRTGANVLTF; J gene: TRBJ2-6; clone size: NA; D gene: NA; V gene: TRBV4-3
CDR3 DNA: TGTGCCAGCAGTTTATCCCCCGGGGGGGCATGGGTAGCTTTCTTT; CDR3 protein: CASSLSPGGAWVAFF; J gene: TRBJ1-1; clone size: once; D gene: NA; V gene: TRBV27
CDR3 DNA: TGTGCCAGCAGTTTACCGGGACATACGCAGTATTTT; CDR3 protein: CASSLPGHTQYF; J gene: TRBJ2-3; clone size: few; D gene: NA; V gene: TRBV28
CDR3 DNA: TGTGCCAGCAGCCCCATGACAGGGTCGGGAAACACCATATATTTT; CDR3 protein: CASSPMTGSGNTIYF; J gene: TRBJ1-3; clone size: few; D gene: TRBD1; V gene: TRBV6-6
CDR3 DNA: TGTGCCAGCAGTCCGGGACAGGGCACAGATACGCAGTATTTT; CDR3 protein: CASSPGQGTDTQYF; J gene: TRBJ2-3; clone size: once; D gene: TRBD1; V gene: TRBV6-5
CDR3 DNA: TGTGCCAGCAGCCCCGACAGCGCCCAGCCCCAGCATTTT; CDR3 protein: CASSPDSAQPQHF; J gene: TRBJ1-5; clone size: NA; D gene: NA; V gene: TRBV7-9
CDR3 DNA: TGTGCCAGCAGCCAAGATCCGGGACAGGGGCTCCAAGAGACCCAGTACTTC; CDR3 protein: CASSQDPGQGLQETQYF; J gene: TRBJ2-5; clone size: NA; D gene: TRBD1; V gene: TRBV4-2
CDR3 DNA: TGCGCCAGCAGCTTGCCACACCCGGGATCGAACACTGAAGCTTTCTTT; CDR3 protein: CASSLPHPGSNTEAFF; J gene: TRBJ1-1; clone size: NA; D gene: NA; V gene: TRBV5-1
CDR3 DNA: TGTGCCAGCAGCTTAGAAGGAGGACTAGCGGGAGGGCCACTCTTC; CDR3 protein: CASSLEGGLAGGPLF; J gene: TRBJ2-7; clone size: NA; D gene: TRBD2; V gene: TRBV7-9
CDR3 DNA: TGTGCCAGCGCTGACAAGCGGGGGGGCCTGAGTGAGCAGTTCTTC; CDR3 protein: CASADKRGGLSEQFF; J gene: TRBJ2-1; clone size: NA; D gene: TRBD2; V gene: TRBV9
CDR3 DNA: TGCGCCAGCAGCCTCGAGCGGGGGCTTGGCTATGGCTACACCTTC; CDR3 protein: CASSLERGLGYGYTF; J gene: TRBJ1-2; clone size: few; D gene: NA; V gene: TRBV4-3
CDR3 DNA: TGTGCCAGCAGCTTAGAAATCAGAGATACGCAGTATTTT; CDR3 protein: CASSLEIRDTQYF; J gene: TRBJ2-3; clone size: NA; D gene: NA; V gene: TRBV7-2
CDR3 DNA: TGTGCCAGCAGCGTCCTAGCGAGCTCCTACGAGCAGTACTTC; CDR3 protein: CASSVLASSYEQYF; J gene: TRBJ2-7; clone size: once; D gene: NA; V gene: TRBV9
CDR3 DNA: TGTGCCAGCAGCTTAACAAGCGGGAGGGCAGATACGCAGTATTTT; CDR3 protein: CASSLTSGRADTQYF; J gene: TRBJ2-3; clone size: NA; D gene: TRBD2; V gene: TRBV7-3
CDR3 DNA: TGCAGCGTTGAAACCCCCCTGTACTATGGCTACACCTTC; CDR3 protein: CSVETPLYYGYTF; J gene: TRBJ1-2; clone size: NA; D gene: NA; V gene: TRBV29-1
CDR3 DNA: TGTGCCAGCAGCTTATCCCCCGCGGGGGGAACTGATACGCAGTATTTT; CDR3 protein: CASSLSPAGGTDTQYF; J gene: TRBJ2-3; clone size: once; D gene: TRBD2; V gene: TRBV7-3
CDR3 DNA: TGTGCCAGCAGCTTAGAAGCACAAGATACGCAGTATTTT; CDR3 protein: CASSLEAQDTQYF; J gene: TRBJ2-3; clone size: NA; D gene: NA; V gene: TRBV7-9
CDR3 DNA: TGTGCCAGCAGCTTGGTTGACAGTCAAGAGACCCAGTACTTC; CDR3 protein: CASSLVDSQETQYF; J gene: TRBJ2-5; clone size: NA; D gene: NA; V gene: TRBV5-6
CDR3 DNA: TGTGCCACCAGCAGGGACTTAGCGGGAGGAACAGATACGCAGTATTTT; CDR3 protein: CATSRDLAGGTDTQYF; J gene: TRBJ2-3; clone size: NA; D gene: TRBD2; V gene: TRBV15
CDR3 DNA: TGTGCCAGCAGCTTAGAGCCGGGACAGGGGGCAGATACGCAGTATTTT; CDR3 protein: CASSLEPGQGADTQYF; J gene: TRBJ2-3; clone size: few; D gene: TRBD1; V gene: TRBV7-9
CDR3 DNA: TGTGCCAGCAGCTTAACGGCCCTGCAATCTGGGGCCAACGTCCTGACTTTC; CDR3 protein: CASSLTALQSGANVLTF; J gene: TRBJ2-6; clone size: NA; D gene: NA; V gene: TRBV7-3
CDR3 DNA: TGTGCCAGCAGCTCCTCCGGACTAGCGGCGGCGGCCGAGCAGTACTTC; CDR3 protein: CASSSSGLAAAAEQYF; J gene: TRBJ2-7; clone size: few; D gene: TRBD2; V gene: TRBV7-9
CDR3 DNA: TGTGCCAGCAGCGCGAGCGGCTTACCCTACAATGAGCAGTTCTTC; CDR3 protein: CASSASGLPYNEQFF; J gene: TRBJ2-1; clone size: NA; D gene: NA; V gene: TRBV7-6
CDR3 DNA: TGCGCCAGCAGCCCCGGACAGGTCATCTACGAGCAGTACTTC; CDR3 protein: CASSPGQVIYEQYF; J gene: TRBJ2-7; clone size: NA; D gene: TRBD1; V gene: TRBV5-1
CDR3 DNA: TGCGCCAGCAGCCAAGAAAGAGGGACAGAGCGTAAAGAGACCCAGTACTTC; CDR3 protein: CASSQERGTERKETQYF; J gene: TRBJ2-5; clone size: once; D gene: TRBD1; V gene: TRBV4-1
CDR3 DNA: TGTGCCAGCAGCTTAGTGGTCCCAGGCCACTCTGGAAACACCATATATTTT; CDR3 protein: CASSLVVPGHSGNTIYF; J gene: TRBJ1-3; clone size: NA; D gene: NA; V gene: TRBV7-6
CDR3 DNA: TGTGCCAGAAGCTTAACTAATGAAAAACTGTTTTTT; CDR3 protein: CARSLTNEKLFF; J gene: TRBJ1-4; clone size: NA; D gene: NA; V gene: TRBV5-3
CDR3 DNA: TGCGCCAGCAAAGCGGACGAGTCTGGAAACACCATATATTTT; CDR3 protein: CASKADESGNTIYF; J gene: TRBJ1-3; clone size: NA; D gene: NA; V gene: TRBV5-1
CDR3 DNA: TGTGCCAGCAGCACCGGCGGGACTAGGGGTGGCAATGAGCAGTTCTTC; CDR3 protein: CASSTGGTRGGNEQFF; J gene: TRBJ2-1; clone size: NA; D gene: TRBD2; V gene: TRBV11-3
CDR3 DNA: TGTGCCAGCAGCTCCCCACTGGCGAAGCAGTACTTC; CDR3 protein: CASSSPLAKQYF; J gene: TRBJ2-7; clone size: NA; D gene: NA; V gene: TRBV7-9
CDR3 DNA: TGTGCCAGCAGCGGCGGACAGTTCTATGGCTACACCTTC; CDR3 protein: CASSGGQFYGYTF; J gene: TRBJ1-2; clone size: NA; D gene: NA; V gene: TRBV5-6
CDR3 DNA: TGTGCCAGCAGCTTAGCTTCCTATGGCTACACCTTC; CDR3 protein: CASSLASYGYTF; J gene: TRBJ1-2; clone size: NA; D gene: NA; V gene: TRBV11-2
CDR3 DNA: TGTGCCTTCCTGCAGAGCCAAGAGACCCAGTACTTC; CDR3 protein: CAFLQSQETQYF; J gene: TRBJ2-5; clone size: NA; D gene: NA; V gene: TRBV30
CDR3 DNA: TGTGCCAGCAGCTTAGGACGGACAGATACGCAGTATTTT; CDR3 protein: CASSLGRTDTQYF; J gene: TRBJ2-3; clone size: NA; D gene: NA; V gene: TRBV7-9
CDR3 DNA: TGTGCCAGCAGCTTGGCCGGGACAAGGTCCTACGAGCAGTACTTC; CDR3 protein: CASSLAGTRSYEQYF; J gene: TRBJ2-7; clone size: NA; D gene: NA; V gene: TRBV7-9
CDR3 DNA: TGTGCCAGCAGCTTAAAGGGCTCGCTGAACGGGGAGACCCAGTACTTC; CDR3 protein: CASSLKGSLNGETQYF; J gene: TRBJ2-5; clone size: NA; D gene: NA; V gene: TRBV7-3
CDR3 DNA: TGCAGCGTCGAAGGACAGGCGGCGGCTGAAGCTTTCTTT; CDR3 protein: CSVEGQAAAEAFF; J gene: TRBJ1-1; clone size: NA; D gene: TRBD1; V gene: TRBV29-1
CDR3 DNA: TGCAGTGCTAGAGCGGCCTATGGCTACACCTTC; CDR3 protein: CSARAAYGYTF; J gene: TRBJ1-2; clone size: few; D gene: NA; V gene: TRBV20-1
CDR3 DNA: TGTGCCAGCAGTTACCCGGACGGGAACACTGAAGCTTTCTTT; CDR3 protein: CASSYPDGNTEAFF; J gene: TRBJ1-1; clone size: NA; D gene: NA; V gene: TRBV6-6
CDR3 DNA: TGTGCCAGCAGTTTCGCCTTAACCGGGGCCTCTGGAAACACCATATATTTT; CDR3 protein: CASSFALTGASGNTIYF; J gene: TRBJ1-3; clone size: NA; D gene: NA; V gene: TRBV28
CDR3 DNA: TGTGCCATCGGGGTTCAGGGGGGGAATGAGCAGTTCTTC; CDR3 protein: CAIGVQGGNEQFF; J gene: TRBJ2-1; clone size: NA; D gene: NA; V gene: TRBV10-3
CDR3 DNA: TGTGCCAGTGGTCAGCCCCAGCATTTT; CDR3 protein: CASGQPQHF; J gene: TRBJ1-5; clone size: NA; D gene: NA; V gene: TRBV6-6
CDR3 DNA: TGTGCCAGCAGTCCACCCCGCGGGGCCAATTCGGGCATTCAGTACTTC; CDR3 protein: CASSPPRGANSGIQYF; J gene: TRBJ2-4; clone size: NA; D gene: NA; V gene: TRBV5-6
CDR3 DNA: TGTGCCAGCAGTTTTTTGGGACTAGCGGGAACCTACGAGCAGTACTTC; CDR3 protein: CASSFLGLAGTYEQYF; J gene: TRBJ2-7; clone size: NA; D gene: TRBD2; V gene: TRBV27
CDR3 DNA: TGCGCCAGCAAAGGTCCGGGACAGGACGTTCCACCCCTCCACTTT; CDR3 protein: CASKGPGQDVPPLHF; J gene: TRBJ1-6; clone size: many; D gene: TRBD1; V gene: TRBV5-1
CDR3 DNA: TGTGCCAGTAGTACCAGCAGCGGGAGCGGGCAAGAGACCCAGTACTTC; CDR3 protein: CASSTSSGSGQETQYF; J gene: TRBJ2-5; clone size: NA; D gene: TRBD2; V gene: TRBV19
CDR3 DNA: TGTGCCAGCAGCTTAATCGGGGAGGCTGGGGCCAACGTCCTGACTTTC; CDR3 protein: CASSLIGEAGANVLTF; J gene: TRBJ2-6; clone size: NA; D gene: NA; V gene: TRBV7-3
CDR3 DNA: TGTGCCAGCAGCGTAGGCCCTAGCGGGGGGGCCGGCCGACTCTTCAATGAGCAGTTCTTC; CDR3 protein: CASSVGPSGGAGRLFNEQFF; J gene: TRBJ2-1; clone size: NA; D gene: TRBD2; V gene: TRBV9